This T cell receptor beta chain was obtained from a study of blood T cell repertoires in COVID-19. About the research overall: PBMCs, B-cell-depleted T cells, or T cells were the source of the cDNA or gDNA that made up the material.

Measured with immunoSEQ multiplex PCR; TCRdb has only the in-frame clones, and not every one. The sample consists of 84,000 or so clones, roughly 82% of them appearing once. This CDR3 contains 16 residues. Looked up from germline, CDR1 is SGHAT and CDR2 is FQNNGV. V shed 3 bases and J 5 bases; nucleotides not matched to a gene: 8. The clonotype was recovered from a woman older than 75 with acute or convalescent COVID-19. The rearrangement joins TRBV11-2 to TRBJ2-1; TRBD2 agrees at 9 bases. Sequencing was performed on peripheral blood. CDR3 coding DNA: TGTGCCAGCAGCTTCCCGACTAGCGGTATCGACAATGAGCAGTTCTTC. It yields the protein CASSFPTSGIDNEQFF.